Listed below are T cell receptor beta chains from one sample, sequenced in a study of glioma-infiltrating T cells after dendritic cell vaccination. TCRdb's copy holds only in-frame clones and misses some; the assay was immunoSEQ multiplex PCR. The data show about 67,000 clones, with around 86% seen just once and 7.9% held by the top ten. The sequencing used blood, collected before dendritic cell vaccination. The receptors were sampled from a human donor with glioblastoma. CDR3s include the opening cysteine and the closing phenylalanine or tryptophan. Fields, in order: clone size, V gene, J gene, D gene, CDR3 DNA, CDR3 protein. A D gene is named only where the DNA matches it firmly. The size of a clone is reported for some rows only, either as once, few or many, or as a class for expanded clones.

-,TRBV6-5,TRBJ1-1,-,TGTGCCAGCAGTTACGTGGGACAAATGTTTGGTCTTGAAGCTTTCTTT,CASSYVGQMFGLEAFF
-,TRBV7-2,TRBJ2-7,TRBD2,TGTGCCAGCAGTTTCAGCGGGCTAGCGGGGGGGCCCGAGCAGTACTTC,CASSFSGLAGGPEQYF
-,TRBV25-1,TRBJ1-3,-,TGTGCCAGCAGTGATATGACAGCCGGAAACACCATATATTTT,CASSDMTAGNTIYF
few,TRBV2,TRBJ1-5,-,TGTGCCAGCAGCCAGGCCCCCAATCAGCCCCAGCATTTT,CASSQAPNQPQHF
-,TRBV4-1,TRBJ2-7,-,TGCGCCAGCAGCCTCTTCGGGACTGGAGGCTTCTACGAGCAGTACTTC,CASSLFGTGGFYEQYF
few,TRBV7-2,TRBJ2-2,TRBD2,TGTGCCAGCAGTGCCGGGACTAGCGGGGGACAGAACACCGGGGAGCTGTTTTTT,CASSAGTSGGQNTGELFF
-,TRBV19,TRBJ1-2,-,TGTGCCAGTCGCCAGGGGTATGGCTACACCTTC,CASRQGYGYTF
-,TRBV18,TRBJ1-6,TRBD1,TGTGCCAGCTCAAGGACAGGGGAGGATTCACCCCTCCACTTT,CASSRTGEDSPLHF
once,TRBV30,TRBJ2-1,-,TGTGCCTGGAGTCGTATCAGGTTGGGAAGCGGGCCAGACAATGAGCAGTTCTTC,CAWSRIRLGSGPDNEQFF
-,TRBV4-2,TRBJ2-2,-,TGTGCCAGCAGCCAAGTGTCTAGTGTTGATGCCGGGGAGCTGTTTTTT,CASSQVSSVDAGELFF
-,TRBV9,TRBJ1-2,-,TGTGCCAGCAGCGTAGACCCGACAGATGTAATAGGAGGCTACACCTTC,CASSVDPTDVIGGYTF
-,TRBV19,TRBJ2-1,-,TGTGCCAGTAGTATACTGGGGGGACTGGAATACAATGAGCAGTTCTTC,CASSILGGLEYNEQFF
-,TRBV5-6,TRBJ2-2,-,TGTGCCAGCTTTATGAGGGCAAGGGCCGGGGAGCTGTTTTTT,CASFMRARAGELFF
-,TRBV2,TRBJ1-1,-,TGTGCCAGCAGCCAGAGAGGGGGGGTCTGGGGTGACACTGAAGCTTTCTTT,CASSQRGGVWGDTEAFF
few,TRBV6-1,TRBJ2-5,TRBD2,TGTGCCAGCAGTGAACTAGCGGGGGGCCAAGAGACCCAGTACTTC,CASSELAGGQETQYF
once,TRBV7-8,TRBJ1-1,-,TGTGCCAGCAGCTTAGAATTTGACTCCCGGTGGACTGAAGCTTTCTTT,CASSLEFDSRWTEAFF
-,TRBV19,TRBJ1-1,-,TGTGCCAGTAGTATCGGTCTGCGGGACACTGAAGCTTTCTTT,CASSIGLRDTEAFF
few,TRBV14,TRBJ2-7,TRBD1,TGTGCCAGCAGCCCTAGGGGGGCAGGGGGCAGGAACGAGCAGTACTTC,CASSPRGAGGRNEQYF
few,TRBV5-4,TRBJ2-7,-,TGTGCCAGCAGCTTGACAGGGTATAACGAGCAGTACTTC,CASSLTGYNEQYF
few,TRBV21-1,TRBJ2-5,-,TGTGCCAGCAGCACAAGCCGTAGGGGACAGGGGTACCAAGAGACCCAGTACTTC,CASSTSRRGQGYQETQYF
-,TRBV7-6,TRBJ2-7,-,TGTGCCAGCAGCTTAGTTTATCCTCCCGAGCAGTACTTC,CASSLVYPPEQYF
-,TRBV5-5,TRBJ1-2,-,TGTGCCAGCAGCTCGGATTATGACAGGCGTAACTATGGCTACACCTTC,CASSSDYDRRNYGYTF
-,TRBV27,TRBJ1-4,-,TGTGCCAGCAGTGGGGTACAGGGTGAATATGAAAAACTGTTTTTT,CASSGVQGEYEKLFF
-,TRBV5-4,TRBJ2-5,-,TGTGCCAGCAGCTCAACAGGGTCGGGAGAGACCCAGTACTTC,CASSSTGSGETQYF
-,TRBV4-2,TRBJ1-2,-,TGTGCCAGCAATGAGGGAGGGAACTATGGCTACACCTTC,CASNEGGNYGYTF
-,TRBV6-1,TRBJ2-3,-,TGTGCCAGCAGTGGACTAGGCTATCACCGGACAGATACGCAGTATTTT,CASSGLGYHRTDTQYF
-,TRBV29-1,TRBJ1-2,TRBD1,TGCAGCGTCCCGTCCCAGGGGGCTAACTATGGCTACACCTTC,CSVPSQGANYGYTF
-,TRBV5-4,TRBJ2-1,TRBD1,TGTGCCAGCAGCTTGGCGGGACAGGGGGCATTAGGGCAGTTCTTC,CASSLAGQGALGQFF
few,TRBV9,TRBJ2-2,-,TGTGCCAGCTCATCAGGGTTCACCGGGGAGCTGTTTTTT,CASSSGFTGELFF
-,TRBV19,TRBJ1-4,-,TGTGCCAGTAGTATTATTGGCGTTGGTGGAGGGGAGGATGAAAAACTGTTTTTT,CASSIIGVGGGEDEKLFF
once,TRBV19,TRBJ2-5,TRBD1,TGTGCCAGTAGCGCTTACAGGGGGCAAGAGACCCAGTACTTC,CASSAYRGQETQYF
-,TRBV9,TRBJ1-2,-,TGTGCCAGCAGCGCCGTGGAGGGCCTTTATAACTATGGCTACACCTTC,CASSAVEGLYNYGYTF
-,TRBV29-1,TRBJ1-1,TRBD1,TGCAGCGGGGGACAGTTTAAGAACACTGAAGCTTTCTTT,CSGGQFKNTEAFF
-,TRBV9,TRBJ2-2,-,TGTGCCAGCAGCGTAGGGAGGGTGAACACCGGGGAGCTGTTTTTT,CASSVGRVNTGELFF
-,TRBV29-1,TRBJ1-3,-,TGCAGCGTTGGGGTAGGGGAATCTGGAAACACCATATATTTT,CSVGVGESGNTIYF
-,TRBV5-4,TRBJ2-5,-,TGTGCCAGCAGCTTGGCCTTTGGCAACCAAGAGACCCAGTACTTC,CASSLAFGNQETQYF
-,TRBV27,TRBJ1-5,-,TGTGCCGTTGGACTTAATAGCAATCAGCCCCAGCATTTT,CAVGLNSNQPQHF
few,TRBV7-9,TRBJ1-6,-,TGTGCCAGCAGCTTAGCGCGGGCCTCACCCCTCCACTTT,CASSLARASPLHF
-,TRBV5-6,TRBJ1-1,-,TGTGCCAGCAGCTTGGCCGGTCGGTACACTGAAGCTTTCTTT,CASSLAGRYTEAFF
-,TRBV7-2,TRBJ2-5,-,TGTGCCAGCAGCTTAAAGGGGCGACAAGAGACCCAGTACTTC,CASSLKGRQETQYF
-,TRBV19,TRBJ2-1,-,TGTGCCAGTACCGCCGCGGGGACAGACCTCAATGAGCAGTTCTTC,CASTAAGTDLNEQFF
-,TRBV6-5,TRBJ2-7,-,TGTGCCAGCAGCCGCCGGGGGTTTTCCTCCTACGAGCAGTACTTC,CASSRRGFSSYEQYF
-,TRBV7-2,TRBJ1-1,-,TGTGCCAGCAGCTTCACCTCGGTGGACACTGAAGCTTTCTTT,CASSFTSVDTEAFF
few,TRBV4-1,TRBJ2-5,TRBD2,TGCGCCAGCAGCCAAAACCTAGCGGCCGAGACCCAGTACTTC,CASSQNLAAETQYF
-,TRBV7-8,TRBJ1-1,TRBD1,TGTGCCAGCAGCTTAGCGACAGGGAGTACCCTTGAAGCTTTCTTT,CASSLATGSTLEAFF
-,TRBV10-3,TRBJ1-1,-,TGTGCCATCAAAGGACAGCTCACTGAAGCTTTCTTT,CAIKGQLTEAFF
-,TRBV6-5,TRBJ1-3,TRBD1,TGTGCCAGCAGACGACAGGGCCGACAGGACACCATATATTTT,CASRRQGRQDTIYF
-,TRBV7-3,TRBJ1-6,-,TGTGCCAGCAGCTTTAACAGAAATTCACCCCTCCACTTT,CASSFNRNSPLHF
-,TRBV12-5,TRBJ2-5,TRBD1,TGTGCTAGTGGTTTGGCCCATTCCGGGACAGGGGAAGAGACCCAGTACTTC,CASGLAHSGTGEETQYF
-,TRBV25-1,TRBJ1-6,TRBD1,TGTGCCAGCAAAGAGGACAGGGGGATTACGTTGAATTCACCCCTCCACTTT,CASKEDRGITLNSPLHF
-,TRBV18,TRBJ2-5,-,TGTGCCAGCTCACCACTGGTCTCCAGGGTAGAGGAGACCCAGTACTTC,CASSPLVSRVEETQYF
-,TRBV15,TRBJ2-1,TRBD1,TGTGCCACCAGCAGAGAGGACAGGGGGCTCTATGAGCAGTTCTTC,CATSREDRGLYEQFF
few,TRBV19,TRBJ2-2,TRBD1,TGTGCCAGTAGTATTTTCGAGCTGACAGGGGCAAACCGGGAGCTGTTTTTT,CASSIFELTGANRELFF
-,TRBV7-6,TRBJ2-2,-,TGTGCCAGCAGCTTAGGGCCCCTGGGGGCCACCGGGGAGCTGTTTTTT,CASSLGPLGATGELFF